These 16 T cell receptor beta chains were sequenced from one sample in a study of STAT5B mutations in CD4+ large granular lymphocyte leukemia. The method was immunoSEQ multiplex PCR; TCRdb's version includes in-frame clones alone and lacks a portion of them. The sample consists of 30,000 or so clones, 65% to 85% of them appearing once. The source material was CD4+ T cells from blood buffy coats. The receptors derive from a human donor in good health.

The chain is built from TRBV19 and TRBJ1-1; 8 positions match TRBD1. This CDR3 contains 11 residues. Germline V gene data show CDR1 as LNHDA and CDR2 as SQIVND (reference sequence). With V trimmed by 5 bases and J by 8 bases, 1 base remained unmatched. The CDR3 nucleotides are TGTGCCAGTAGTTGGGACAGGGAAGCTTTCTTT. Amino acids: CASSWDREAFF.

The J gene is TRBJ2-1, the V gene TRBV6-5; 11 bases map to TRBD2. This CDR3 region has 15 residues. Per the germline V gene, CDR1 is MNHEY and CDR2 is SVGAGI. V was clipped by 0 bases and J by 10 bases; unmatched bases: 5. This CDR3 reads CASSYSTSGRSEQFF. The CDR3 DNA is TGTGCCAGCAGTTACTCTACTAGCGGGAGAAGCGAGCAGTTCTTC.

This chain links TRBV5-1 with TRBJ2-5; 8 bases align to TRBD1. Looked up from germline, CDR1 is SGHRS and CDR2 is YFSETQ. V lost 8 bases, J lost 4 bases, and 7 bases stayed unmatched. The CDR3 loop spans 13 amino acids. Here the CDR3 DNA reads TGCGCCAGTGGACAGGGAACAGGAGAGACCCAGTACTTC. This translates into CASGQGTGETQYF.

This clone showed up just a few times. The chain carries TRBV28 and TRBJ1-5; TRBD1 matches 8 bases. The germline V gene encodes CDR1 MDHEN and CDR2 SYDVKM. The junction had 5 bases not matched to a gene; V was cut back by 5 bases and J by 2 bases. The CDR3 contains 15 residues. The CDR3 DNA follows: TGTGCCAGCAGTACCAGGGGGCGCGGCAATCAGCCCCAGCATTTT. It codes for CASSTRGRGNQPQHF. The whole variable domain, remainder taken from reference TRBV28 and TRBJ1-5, is DVKVTQSSRYLVKRTGEKVFLECVQDMDHENMFWYRQDPGLGLRLIYFSYDVKMKEKGDIPEGYSVSREKKERFSLILESASTNQTSMYLCASSTRGRGNQPQHFGDGTRLSIL.

This sequence joins TRBV19 and TRBJ2-2; D is unresolved. From germline, CDR1 is LNHDA and CDR2 SQIVND (reference sequence). This CDR3 has 15 residues. V shed 4 bases and J shed 7 bases, with 16 bases lying between them. The chain's CDR3 is CASSTNSGLNGELFF. CDR3 sequence (DNA): TGTGCCAGTAGTACAAACTCCGGGCTCAACGGGGAGCTGTTTTTT.

The chain recombines TRBV2 with TRBJ1-2, with D hard to call. The CDR3 has 14 residues. In germline, CDR1 is SNHLY, CDR2 FYNNEI. Deletions cut 3 bases from V and 3 bases from J, with 11 bases between. The DNA for the CDR3 is TGTGCCAGCAGTGATTCGTGGACGGACTATGGCTACACCTTC. As protein: CASSDSWTDYGYTF.

V is TRBV5-1 and J is TRBJ1-4, with 8 bases identical to TRBD1. With V trimmed by 3 bases and J by 5 bases, 3 bases remained unmatched. From germline, CDR1 is SGHRS and CDR2 YFSETQ. The CDR3 has 14 residues. The chain's CDR3 is CASSYGQGNEKLFF. The CDR3 nucleotides read TGCGCCAGCAGCTACGGACAGGGAAATGAAAAACTGTTTTTT.

The gene calls are TRBV5-4 and TRBJ1-2, with 8 positions matching TRBD1. The CDR3 contains 15 residues. Germline CDR1 and CDR2: SGHNT and YYREEE (reference sequence). Unmatched junction bases numbered 9, after V lost 2 bases and J lost 6 bases. CDR3 protein: CASSLTQGGRNGYTF. CDR3 nucleotides: TGTGCCAGCAGCTTAACACAGGGGGGCCGGAATGGCTACACCTTC.

The J gene is TRBJ2-3, the V gene TRBV27; TRBD2 aligns across 7 bases. After removal of 0 bases from V and 0 bases from J, the junction contained 3 bases not matched to a gene. Per the germline V gene, CDR1 is MNHEY and CDR2 is SMNVEV (reference sequence). This CDR3 contains 16 residues. In DNA, the CDR3 is TGTGCCAGCAGTTTATCCGCAGCGGGGAGCACAGATACGCAGTATTTT. It encodes CASSLSAAGSTDTQYF.

The chain recombines TRBV28 with TRBJ2-1, with no clear D. Germline assignment: CDR1 MDHEN and CDR2 SYDVKM. The CDR3 contains 12 residues. Trimming took off 6 bases at V and 0 bases at J, with 3 bases between the two ends. CDR3 protein: CASRSSYNEQFF. CDR3 DNA sequence: TGTGCCAGCAGAAGCTCCTACAATGAGCAGTTCTTC.

The V call is TRBV28, the J call TRBJ1-5; D is perhaps TRBD1 (6 bases). CDR1 MDHEN and CDR2 SYDVKM come from the germline V gene. Trimming left V 7 bases short and J 2 bases short, with 15 bases between. This CDR3 region has 15 residues. CDR3 DNA sequence: TGTGCCAGCAACAGGGCCGCCTGGGGCAATCAGCCCCAGCATTTT. Its translation is CASNRAAWGNQPQHF. Full variable domain (remainder filled in from reference TRBV28 and TRBJ1-5): DVKVTQSSRYLVKRTGEKVFLECVQDMDHENMFWYRQDPGLGLRLIYFSYDVKMKEKGDIPEGYSVSREKKERFSLILESASTNQTSMYLCASNRAAWGNQPQHFGDGTRLSIL.

The J gene is TRBJ1-6, the V gene TRBV27; 8 bases align to TRBD1. This CDR3 comprises 13 residues. Germline CDR1 MNHEY, CDR2 SMNVEV (reference sequence). The V segment lost 8 bases and the J segment 7 bases; nucleotides outside the gene matches: 4. In DNA, the CDR3 is TGTGCCAGCGGACAGGGCCTAAATTCACCCCTCCACTTT. Its translation: CASGQGLNSPLHF.

The gene calls are TRBV30 and TRBJ1-1; 9 bases agree with TRBD1. V was clipped by 4 bases and J by 6 bases; unmatched bases: 6. CDR1 is GTSNPN and CDR2 is SVGIG in the germline V gene (reference sequence). There are 13 residues in the CDR3. The CDR3 DNA reads as TGTGCCTGGACACCGGGACAGGGTGCTGAAGCTTTCTTT. Amino acids: CAWTPGQGAEAFF. Supplemented by reference TRBV30 and TRBJ1-1, the full variable domain reads SQTIHQWPATLVQPVGSPLSLECTVEGTSNPNLYWYRQAAGRGLQLLFYSVGIGQISSEVPQNLSASRPQDRQFILSSKKLLLSDSGFYLCAWTPGQGAEAFFGQGTRLTVV.

The V call is TRBV5-1, the J call TRBJ2-5; TRBD1 matches 10 bases. J lost 3 bases, V lost 4 bases, and 3 bases had no gene match. Germline V gene data show CDR1 as SGHRS and CDR2 as YFSETQ. The CDR3 totals 14 residues. This CDR3 is CASSPGTGEETQYF. In nucleotides, the CDR3 is TGCGCCAGCAGCCCGGGGACAGGGGAAGAGACCCAGTACTTC.

The V gene is TRBV7-9, the J gene TRBJ2-3; TRBD2 agrees at 8 bases. This CDR3 is built from 18 residues. Per the germline V gene, CDR1 is SEHNR and CDR2 is FQNEAQ (reference sequence). The J segment lost 2 bases and the V segment lost 3 bases, leaving 13 bases of the junction unmatched. CDR3 bases: TGTGCCAGCAGCTTCCGCCCTATCCTAGCGGGTGTCACAGATACGCAGTATTTT. Translation: CASSFRPILAGVTDTQYF.

The J gene is TRBJ2-5, the V gene TRBV10-3; possibly TRBD2 for D (7 bases). This CDR3 is 14 amino acids long. The V gene lost 3 bases and the J gene lost 2 bases, with 10 bases spanning the gap. Per germline, CDR1 ENHRY and CDR2 SYGVKD. The CDR3 sequence is CAISDGGQQETQYF. The CDR3 DNA sequence: TGTGCCATCAGTGACGGGGGGCAGCAAGAGACCCAGTACTTC.